This entry concerns a single T cell receptor beta chain. The antigen is undetermined. Clones were read by immunoSEQ multiplex PCR, and TCRdb kept only the in-frame ones, dropping some. In the table there are over 2 million clones, less than 95% of which are singletons. CDR1 and CDR2 from the germline V gene are MNHNS and SASEGT. V was cut by 2 bases and J by 2 bases, with 19 bases left in between. The CDR3 sequence is 18 residues long. CD8 cells classed as naive were CD45RO-negative and positively selected for CCR7, excluding terminally differentiated effector memory CD45RA+ cells. The data stem from a study of shared clonotypes between healthy human individuals. About the research overall: Per-donor plates numbered three CD4 naive, three CD4 memory, two CD8 naive and one CD8 memory.

Study findings and constraints: An expected dependence of interdonor clonotype sharing on sequencing depth was noted. In contrast to clonotypes shared by all four donors, non-shared clonotypes had lower generation probabilities.

Sequencing was performed on naive CD8+ T cells sorted from blood. The sequence came from a man aged 18 to 29 in good health. This chain connects TRBV6-1 to TRBJ1-5; D possibly corresponds to TRBD1 (5 bases). CDR3 region: CASSEPLMGLPGNQPQHF. The CDR3 DNA reads as TGTGCCAGCAGTGAACCCTTAATGGGACTTCCTGGCAATCAGCCCCAGCATTTT.